One and the same sample provided the 16 T cell receptor beta chains below, sequenced in a study of CD8 T cells in ankylosing spondylitis. Each CDR3 protein gets one entry after TCRdb re-called the 5' RACE reads with MiXCR. The profile shows around 340,000 distinct CDR3 sequences, 20% to 25% of them singletons. The sample was blood, either unsorted or a sorted T cell fraction (not recorded which). These receptor sequences come from a male donor with ankylosing spondylitis or in good health (not recorded which).

The chain links TRBV7-9 to TRBJ2-7; 7 nucleotides agree with TRBD2. CDR1 SEHNR and CDR2 FQNEAQ come from the germline V gene (reference sequence). V lost 4 bases to trimming and J lost 5 bases; unmatched junction nucleotides: 5. This CDR3 region has 13 residues. CDR3 amino acids: CASSSGGQDEQYF. CDR3 DNA: TGTGCCAGCAGCTCGGGAGGCCAGGACGAGCAGTACTTC. Full variable domain (rest looked up from reference TRBV7-9 and TRBJ2-7): DTGVSQNPRHKITKRGQNVTFRCDPISEHNRLYWYRQTLGQGPEFLTYFQNEAQLEKSRLLSDRFSAERPKGSFSTLEIQRTEQGDSAMYLCASSSGGQDEQYFGPGTRLTVT.

This clonotype was seen a handful of times. The J gene is TRBJ1-1, the V gene TRBV5-6, with a tentative D call TRBD1 (6 bases). This CDR3 has 17 residues. V lost 1 base, J lost 0 bases, and 16 bases lay in between. Germline V gene sequence: CDR1 SGHDT, CDR2 YYEEEE. CDR3 region: CASSLRQVVLMNTEAFF. In nucleotides, the CDR3 is TGTGCCAGCAGCTTGAGACAGGTTGTGCTCATGAACACTGAAGCTTTCTTT. The full variable domain, with the rest looked up from reference TRBV5-6 and TRBJ1-1, is DAGVTQSPTHLIKTRGQQVTLRCSPKSGHDTVSWYQQALGQGPQFIFQYYEEEERQRGNFPDRFSGHQFPNYSSELNVNALLLGDSALYLCASSLRQVVLMNTEAFFGQGTRLTVV.

This clonotype was observed a handful of times. The chain combines TRBV12-3 or TRBV12-4 with TRBJ1-2; 9 nucleotides align to TRBD1. Germline trimming cut 5 bases from V and 4 bases from J; bases unmatched to any gene: 5. The CDR3 has 14 amino acids. This chain's CDR3 is CASSPGQGPYGYTF. CDR3 DNA: TGTGCCAGCAGTCCGGGACAGGGACCCTATGGCTACACCTTC.

The CDR3 loop reads CASSFSRSSYNEQFF. The CDR3 DNA reads as TGTGCCAGCAGTTTTTCCAGGAGCTCCTACAATGAGCAGTTCTTC. J is TRBJ2-1 and V is TRBV27; the D is unclear. The CDR3 consists of 15 residues. Per germline, CDR1 MNHEY and CDR2 SMNVEV (reference sequence). The V end was cut by 3 bases, the J end by 0 bases, with 9 bases between.

This clonotype was counted many times. The rearrangement uses TRBV27 and TRBJ2-7; 8 bases agree with TRBD2. The V segment lost 2 bases and the J segment 5 bases; nucleotides outside the gene matches: 8. The CDR3 has 15 residues. Germline V gene lookup returns CDR1 MNHEY and CDR2 SMNVEV (reference sequence). The CDR3 sequence is CASSLRGGLLDEQYF. The CDR3 DNA reads TGTGCCAGCAGTTTACGCGGGGGGCTTCTGGACGAGCAGTACTTC.

This clonotype appeared a few times. The CDR3 here is CASSRTRHLGETQYF. The CDR3 bases are TGTGCCAGCAGCCGGACTAGGCACCTGGGAGAGACCCAGTACTTC. V is TRBV7-2 and J is TRBJ2-5, with 7 bases fitting TRBD2. The CDR3 extends over 15 amino acids. Germline trimming cut 5 bases from V and 4 bases from J; bases unmatched to any gene: 10. Germline-derived CDR1 and CDR2 are SGHTA and FQGNSA.

This clonotype was seen a few times. The chain employs TRBV6-5 and TRBJ2-7, with a tentative D call TRBD2 (6 bases). Germline CDR1 reads MNHEY; CDR2 reads SVGAGI. V was shortened by 10 bases and J by 6 bases, with 16 bases between the two germline ends. This CDR3 comprises 12 residues. DNA for the CDR3: TGTGCCAACTCGACTAGGGCCGCCGAGCAGTACTTC. Translating it yields CANSTRAAEQYF.

This clonotype occurred a few times. The rearrangement joins TRBV12-3 or TRBV12-4 to TRBJ2-3; 9 bases are a match to TRBD2. The length of the CDR3 is 15 residues. The trim removed 5 bases at V and 10 bases at J, leaving 13 bases unmatched. The CDR3 reads CASSRGSGGVSAQYF. CDR3 DNA sequence: TGTGCCAGCAGTCGGGGTAGCGGGGGAGTTAGTGCGCAGTATTTT.

This clonotype turned up a few times. The V gene is TRBV2, the J gene TRBJ1-6; the D is unclear. Germline V gives CDR1 SNHLY, CDR2 FYNNEI. Trimming took 6 bases from V and 6 from J, leaving 21 bases between them. This CDR3 contains 17 residues. The CDR3 DNA sequence: TGTGCCAGCAGACCCCCCCAGTCCGGCCAGTTTAATTCACCCCTCCACTTT. Translated, it gives CASRPPQSGQFNSPLHF.

This clonotype was detected ten times or more. The chain uses TRBV4-1 and TRBJ1-4; the D gene is possibly TRBD1 (6 bases). Looked up from germline, CDR1 is MGHRA and CDR2 is YSYEKL. V lost 0 bases and J lost 4, with 12 bases in between. The CDR3 has 16 amino acids. In DNA form, the CDR3 reads TGCGCCAGCAGCCAAGATCTGACAGGAGTTAATGAAAAACTGTTTTTT. It codes for CASSQDLTGVNEKLFF.

The V call is TRBV29-1, the J call TRBJ2-7, with TRBD2 as a possible D gene (6 bases). The CDR3 contains 15 residues. V was pared by 4 bases and J by 4 bases, with 20 bases between. CDR1 is SQVTM, CDR2 ANQGSEA, per germline. The CDR3 sequence is CSVVEPLAFGYEQYF. The CDR3 nucleotides are TGCAGCGTTGTTGAGCCACTAGCCTTTGGGTACGAGCAGTACTTC.

V gene TRBV20-1 combines with J gene TRBJ2-2; TRBD2 matches at 8 bases. V was pared by 4 bases and J by 2 bases, with 24 bases of the junction left unmatched. In germline, CDR1 is DFQATT, CDR2 SNEGSKA (reference sequence). The CDR3 has 21 residues. CDR3 region: CSATHPGGSGVLGPNTGELFF. Here the CDR3 DNA reads TGCAGTGCTACGCACCCGGGGGGGAGCGGGGTCCTAGGACCCAACACCGGGGAGCTGTTTTTT.

The gene calls are TRBV12-3 or TRBV12-4 and TRBJ1-5; possibly TRBD1 for D (6 bases). With 8 bases removed from V and 5 bases from J, the gap between germline ends came to 10 bases. This CDR3 spans 12 amino acids. The DNA of the CDR3 is TGTGCCAGCCAGAGGGGGGATCAGCCCCAGCATTTT. It is translated as CASQRGDQPQHF.

The sample holds a few counts of this clonotype. The chain has TRBV5-1 and TRBJ2-7, with a weak D call TRBD1 (5 bases). Germline V gene lookup returns CDR1 SGHRS and CDR2 YFSETQ. Trimming removed 0 bases at V and 7 bases at J, with 14 bases between. This CDR3 is built from 14 residues. CDR3: CASSLGQFSGEQYF. DNA for the CDR3: TGCGCCAGCAGCTTGGGACAGTTTTCAGGGGAGCAGTACTTC.

This clonotype has at least ten counts. The rearrangement uses TRBV7-6 and TRBJ2-3; 10 positions agree with TRBD2. The ends lost 6 bases at V and 1 base at J; junction bases unmatched: 7. The CDR3 sequence is 16 residues long. The V gene's germline CDR1 is SGHVS and CDR2 FNYEAQ. CDR3 nucleotides: TGTGCCAGCAGTTTGTTAGCGGGAGGCCGCACAGATACGCAGTATTTT. Its protein is CASSLLAGGRTDTQYF.

V and J are TRBV7-9 and TRBJ2-7; TRBD2 matches 7 bases. The V gene end was trimmed by 6 bases and the J gene end by 0 bases; junction bases not matched to a gene: 5. Germline values: CDR1 SEHNR, CDR2 FQNEAQ (reference sequence). CDR3 length: 14 residues. The CDR3 sequence: CASSPRLASYEQYF. Here the CDR3 DNA reads TGTGCCAGCAGTCCTAGACTAGCCTCCTACGAGCAGTACTTC.